Listed here is a single TCR beta chain. This sample stems from a study of blood T cell repertoires in COVID-19. Across the whole study: COVID-19 samples, acute and convalescent, were from the United States, Italy and Spain. Nucleic acid was either cDNA or gDNA, and it came from T cells, B-cell-depleted T cells, or PBMCs.

In the study's own analysis: Reference gene primers were amplified, and this amplification served to estimate nucleated cell counts. Repertoires were generated with immunoSEQ multiplex PCR, while TCRdb's copy carries only in-frame clones and drops some. V and J calls and clone size are as listed in that table; D and trimming were resolved from the DNA. The sample holds under 250,000 clones; around 90% are singletons and the top ten take 0.8% to 1%. The receptor was derived from a man aged 60 to 75 with COVID-19, enrolled during active disease. Sequenced: peripheral blood.

CDR3 in amino acids: CASSLAGRTLGYTF. CDR3 nucleotide sequence: TGTGCCAGCAGCTTAGCCGGGAGGACGTTGGGCTACACCTTC. This sequence joins TRBV7-9 and TRBJ1-2; D not certain. The germline V gene encodes CDR1 SEHNR and CDR2 FQNEAQ (reference sequence). The CDR3 totals 14 residues. The V end was cut by 0 bases, the J end by 8 bases, with 13 bases between.